The T cell receptor beta chain under discussion was sequenced for a study of blood T cells in healthy people across ages. The second PCR ran about 6 to 12 cycles with a sample-barcoded 5' primer and J-beta primers. Every cDNA molecule bore a tag from a template-switch adaptor containing 12 random nucleotides. MiXCR, run by TCRdb on the 5' RACE reads, gives a single entry per CDR3 protein. The sample records some 690,000 distinct CDR3 sequences, over 20% being singletons. The sample providers were healthy Caucasian people from Russia, aged roughly 6 to 90. Drawn from each donor were about 9 milliliters of peripheral blood. The V end lost 0 bases, the J end lost 2 bases, and 11 bases lay between the germline ends. CDR1 and CDR2 (germline): LGHDT, YNNKEL (reference sequence). The CDR3 covers 16 residues.

V usage is TRBV3-1 and J usage is TRBJ2-1; TRBD2 is a possible D gene (5 bases). The sequencing sample was made of blood. The receptor was isolated from a man between 65 and 80 years old in good health. This CDR3 reads CASSQELGVTYNEQFF. CDR3 sequence (DNA): TGTGCCAGCAGCCAAGAGTTGGGAGTCACCTACAATGAGCAGTTCTTC.